The 19 T cell receptor beta chains below were found in one sample sequenced in a study of spatial heterogeneity in lung cancer. MiXCR, applied by TCRdb to the 5' RACE reads, yields one record per CDR3 protein. This sample carries roughly 15,000 distinct CDR3 sequences, around 3.3% of them seen once, and the ten largest clones take roughly 10%. Specified time point: sample taken at primary tumor resection. The sequenced sample was normal lung tissue next to the tumor, obtained at surgery. Receptor source: a male donor with early-stage non-small cell lung cancer.

This clonotype was recorded many times. One end of the junction is discordant with germline, which a read error may explain. The library was designed around alpha chains, so this beta chain is a stray read whose abundance carries little weight. The chain couples TRBV20-1 to TRBJ2-1; D ambiguous. This CDR3 has 12 amino acids. Germline CDR1 reads DFQATT; CDR2 reads SNEGSKA (reference sequence). CDR3 sequence reads: CSARDRPDQVLF. The DNA of the CDR3 is TGCAGTGCTAGAGATCGTCCCGACCAAGTTCTCTTC.

This clonotype was recorded many times. This beta chain is an unintended read in a library built for alpha chains; its size means little. V is TRBV4-2 and J is TRBJ1-4; tentatively, D is TRBD1 (5 bases). Looked up from germline, CDR1 is LGHNA and CDR2 is YNFKEQ. V was cut by 0 bases and J by 2 bases, with 7 bases left in between. The CDR3 length is 15 residues. DNA of the CDR3: TGTGCCAGCAGCCAAGAGACAGATACTAATGAAAAACTGTTTTTT. As protein: CASSQETDTNEKLFF.

This clonotype was seen repeatedly, ten times or more. Since the library was made to target alpha chains, this beta chain is a stray read and its abundance is not meaningful. The rearrangement uses TRBV6-2 or TRBV6-3 and TRBJ2-4, with 10 bases that match TRBD2. The junction had 7 bases not matched to a gene; V was cut back by 5 bases and J by 0 bases. Germline CDR1 and CDR2: MNHEY and SVGEGT. The CDR3 spans 17 residues. CDR3: CASSTGLALIAKNIQYF. The CDR3 coding sequence is TGTGCCAGCAGTACGGGACTAGCGCTCATAGCCAAAAACATTCAGTACTTC.

The sample holds many counts of this clonotype. This beta chain represents an off-target read in a library built for alpha chains; its size is of limited meaning. The chain carries TRBV3-1 and TRBJ2-7; 9 positions match TRBD2. CDR1 is LGHDT, CDR2 YNNKEL, per germline (reference sequence). V lost 4 bases, J lost 5 bases, and 9 bases stayed unmatched. The CDR3 loop spans 15 amino acids. The CDR3 DNA sequence: TGTGCCAGCAGCCCCGTGGCGGGAGGGAACGACGAGCAGTACTTC. Protein product: CASSPVAGGNDEQYF.

Many counts were recorded for this clonotype. The library was built for alpha chains, so this beta chain is an off-target read and its size means little. The chain uses TRBV12-5 and TRBJ1-1; D is ambiguous. V shed 4 bases and J shed 1 base, with 10 bases lying between them. The CDR3 loop spans 14 amino acids. Germline CDR1 LGHNT, CDR2 FRNRAP. For the CDR3, the DNA is TGTGCTAGTGGTTATGGGCAGACGAACACTGAAGCTTTCTTT. It codes for CASGYGQTNTEAFF.

At least ten counts were recorded for this clonotype. Because this beta chain is a stray read in a library intended to capture alpha chains, its abundance should not be given much weight. J is TRBJ2-7 and V is TRBV7-2; D gene uncertain. V shed 2 bases and J shed 4 bases, with 6 bases lying between them. Germline CDR1 reads SGHTA; CDR2 reads FQGNSA. The CDR3 loop spans 12 amino acids. CDR3: CASSLTAYEQYF. In DNA form, the CDR3 reads TGTGCCAGCAGCTTAACTGCGTACGAGCAGTACTTC.

This clonotype was counted ten times or more. This beta chain slipped into a library made for alpha chains as a stray read, so its size is not meaningful. The rearrangement links TRBV29-1 to TRBJ2-7; D might be TRBD2 (6 bases). V shed 4 bases and J shed 10 bases, with 11 bases lying between them. Germline V lookup: CDR1 SQVTM, CDR2 ANQGSEA. This CDR3 is 10 amino acids long. The CDR3 coding sequence is TGCAGCGTTGTTTACGGGAGCCAGTACTTC. Translated: CSVVYGSQYF.

In this sample, this clonotype turned up many times. With the library built for alpha chains, this beta chain is off target and its frequency is not meaningful. For the CDR3, the DNA is TGTGCCAGCAGCTCCGGGACTAGCAGATACACCGGGGAGCTGTTTTTT. This translates into CASSSGTSRYTGELFF. This rearrangement joins TRBV5-4 to TRBJ2-2, with 9 bases lining up with TRBD2. Germline trimming cut 3 bases from V and 3 bases from J; bases unmatched to any gene: 6. Per germline, CDR1 SGHNT and CDR2 YYREEE (reference sequence). The length of the CDR3 is 16 residues.

The table lists this clonotype with many counts. This beta chain is off target for a library built for alpha chains, so its abundance means little. The chain is built from TRBV7-9 and TRBJ2-2; no reliable D call. The length of the CDR3 is 12 residues. V was trimmed by 5 bases and J by 2 bases, leaving 3 bases between them. From germline, CDR1 is SEHNR and CDR2 FQNEAQ (reference sequence). The CDR3 region has the DNA TGTGCCAGCAGCCTTAACACCGGGGAGCTGTTTTTT. Translation: CASSLNTGELFF.

This clonotype has at least ten counts. For a library built for alpha chains, this beta chain is a stray read; little rests on its size. The chain links TRBV29-1 to TRBJ2-5, with TRBD1 as a possible D gene (5 bases). Looked up from germline, CDR1 is SQVTM and CDR2 is ANQGSEA. The CDR3 is 15 residues long. Trimming took 0 bases from V and 7 from J, leaving 18 bases between them. CDR3 DNA: TGCAGCGTTGAAGATTCCGGACACAGGTCAGGGACCCAGTACTTC. It encodes CSVEDSGHRSGTQYF.

This clonotype was recorded only once. This beta chain slipped into a library made for alpha chains as a stray read, so its size is not meaningful. This rearrangement joins TRBV20-1 to TRBJ2-5, with a tentative D call TRBD1 (6 bases). With 5 bases removed from V and 4 bases from J, the gap between germline ends came to 14 bases. Germline V gene lookup returns CDR1 DFQATT and CDR2 SNEGSKA (reference sequence). The CDR3 is 13 amino acids. CDR3 region: CSADQSGAETQYF. The CDR3 DNA follows: TGCAGTGCTGACCAATCAGGGGCAGAGACCCAGTACTTC.

Many counts were recorded for this clonotype. Since it is a stray read in a library aimed at alpha chains, this beta chain has a size that is not meaningful. The gene calls are TRBV10-1 and TRBJ2-7, with D perhaps being TRBD1 or TRBD2 (5 bases each). V lost 5 bases and J lost 4, with 15 bases in between. Germline V CDR1 and CDR2: WNHNN, SYGVQD (reference sequence). The CDR3 loop spans 14 amino acids. CDR3 protein: CASSLGVGPYEQYF. The CDR3 nucleotides are TGCGCCAGCAGTTTGGGGGTCGGACCGTACGAGCAGTACTTC.

The table lists this clonotype with many counts. This beta chain is a stray read from a library made for alpha chains; its abundance is not meaningful. The chain combines TRBV12-3 or TRBV12-4 with TRBJ1-1; D gene uncertain. With 5 bases removed from V and 1 base from J, the gap between germline ends came to 38 bases. The CDR3 consists of 23 residues. CDR3 loop: CASSTNSGPRAPWWYKRNTEAFF. The CDR3 bases are TGTGCCAGCAGTACGAACTCCGGGCCCCGGGCTCCCTGGTGGTATAAACGGAACACTGAAGCTTTCTTT.

This clonotype has ten or more counts. A library prepared for alpha chains yielded this beta chain as an off-target read; its size is of little meaning. The V and J genes are TRBV6-2 or TRBV6-3 and TRBJ2-1; TRBD2 aligns across 8 bases. CDR3 length: 14 amino acids. Germline V CDR1 and CDR2: MNHEY, SVGEGT. V was clipped by 0 bases and J by 13 bases; unmatched bases: 8. CDR3 sequence: CASSYSGYGRDQFF. CDR3 DNA sequence: TGTGCCAGCAGTTACTCGGGTTACGGGAGGGATCAGTTCTTC.

Many counts were recorded for this clonotype. This beta chain was picked up by a library intended for alpha chains and is off target, so its count carries little meaning. This rearrangement joins TRBV27 to TRBJ2-7; TRBD2 aligns across 8 bases. Germline-derived CDR1 and CDR2 are MNHEY and SMNVEV (reference sequence). With V trimmed by 5 bases and J by 3 bases, 6 bases remained unmatched. The CDR3 loop spans 14 amino acids. The CDR3 here is CASSRGGGGYEQYF. CDR3 nucleotides: TGTGCCAGCAGTCGGGGGGGCGGGGGCTACGAGCAGTACTTC.

This clonotype was seen at least ten times. This beta chain turned up in a library designed for alpha chains; as an off-target read, its abundance says little. The chain uses TRBV6-6 and TRBJ2-5; 12 bases are shared with TRBD2. CDR3 length equals 16 residues. CDR1 MNHNY and CDR2 SVGAGI come from the germline V gene (reference sequence). V shed 5 bases, J shed 5 bases, and the junction held 9 bases outside the gene matches. The CDR3 region is CASSPPTSGSGETQYF. For the CDR3, the DNA is TGTGCCAGCAGTCCTCCGACTAGCGGGAGTGGGGAGACCCAGTACTTC.

This clonotype was observed many times. This beta chain is an unintended read in a library built for alpha chains; its size means little. The chain recombines TRBV6-6 with TRBJ2-5, with 7 bases identical to TRBD1. The V gene end was trimmed by 5 bases and the J gene end by 2 bases; junction bases not matched to a gene: 5. This CDR3 is built from 14 residues. CDR1 and CDR2 (germline): MNHNY, SVGAGI (reference sequence). The CDR3 is CASSNNRGQETQYF. The CDR3 coding sequence is TGTGCCAGCAGTAATAACAGGGGACAAGAGACCCAGTACTTC.

This clonotype has at least ten counts. The size of this beta chain means little, since it is a stray read in a library made for alpha chains. The rearrangement joins TRBV6-2 or TRBV6-3 to TRBJ2-3; D tentatively reads TRBD1 or TRBD2 (5 bases each). Trimming stripped 6 bases from V and 6 bases from J, with 10 bases between. The CDR3 is 12 amino acids. CDR1 is MNHEY and CDR2 is SVGEGT in the germline V gene. CDR3 residues: CASSRGMDTQYF. CDR3 sequence (DNA): TGTGCCAGCAGCCGGGGCATGGATACGCAGTATTTT.

This clonotype came up many times. This beta chain is off target for a library built for alpha chains, so its abundance means little. The chain is built from TRBV20-1 and TRBJ1-1, with D maybe TRBD1 (5 bases). Trimming cost V 2 bases and J 0 bases, with 16 bases left between them. Germline V gene lookup returns CDR1 DFQATT and CDR2 SNEGSKA (reference sequence). CDR3 size: 16 residues. The CDR3 region is CSARPGRGNMNTEAFF. The CDR3, as DNA: TGCAGTGCTAGACCTGGTAGGGGAAACATGAACACTGAAGCTTTCTTT.